The 25 T cell receptor beta chains below were found in one sample sequenced in a study of blood T cell repertoires in COVID-19. Sequencing used immunoSEQ multiplex PCR; TCRdb keeps in-frame clones, though not all of them. The sample has 140,000 to 150,000 clones; 70% to 85% are singletons. Sequencing was done on a sample of peripheral blood. The receptors here all came from a man aged 60 to 69 with active or convalescent COVID-19.

This chain joins TRBV7-2 and TRBJ1-2, with D perhaps TRBD1 (6 bases). The V gene lost 5 bases and the J gene lost 5 bases, with 18 bases spanning the gap. The CDR3 runs 15 residues. Germline CDR1 and CDR2: SGHTA and FQGNSA. The CDR3 region has the DNA TGTGCCAGCAGCACTCACCTACAGGGCGAATATGGCTACACCTTC. Its protein is CASSTHLQGEYGYTF.

V is TRBV15 and J is TRBJ2-5; 13 bases line up with TRBD2. The V segment lost 5 bases and the J segment 3 bases; nucleotides outside the gene matches: 6. The CDR3 runs 16 residues. Germline CDR1 reads LNHNV; CDR2 reads YYDKDF (reference sequence). CDR3 region: CATSATTSGGKETQYF. In DNA, the CDR3 is TGTGCCACCAGCGCCACGACTAGCGGGGGGAAAGAGACCCAGTACTTC.

The CDR3 sequence: CASSYWPSNEQFF. In nucleotides, the CDR3 is TGTGCCAGCAGTTACTGGCCCTCTAATGAGCAGTTCTTC. This chain links TRBV6-2 or TRBV6-3 with TRBJ2-1; D unclear. CDR1 and CDR2 from the germline V gene are MNHEY and SVGEGT. The CDR3 consists of 13 residues. V was clipped by 1 base and J by 7 bases, with 8 bases between them.

This rearrangement joins TRBV5-6 to TRBJ2-5; 8 nucleotides align to TRBD2. Germline V gene data show CDR1 as SGHDT and CDR2 as YYEEEE. The V gene end was trimmed by 3 bases and the J gene end by 4 bases; junction bases not matched to a gene: 11. CDR3 size: 16 residues. The DNA of the CDR3 is TGTGCCAGCAGCTCCACCTCTCTGCGGGGGGCAGAGACCCAGTACTTC. Amino acids: CASSSTSLRGAETQYF.

The chain is built from TRBV9 and TRBJ2-2; D may be TRBD2 (6 bases). From germline, CDR1 is SGDLS and CDR2 YYNGEE. This CDR3 is 13 amino acids long. V gave up 0 bases and J gave up 7 bases, with 7 bases separating them. The CDR3 protein is CASSVVEGGELFF. CDR3 coding DNA: TGTGCCAGCAGCGTAGTGGAGGGCGGGGAGCTGTTTTTT.

The chain recombines TRBV30 with TRBJ2-1, with 10 positions matching TRBD1. Losses at the gene ends were 4 bases for V and 6 bases for J; bases not matched to a gene: 6. The CDR3 extends over 14 amino acids. The germline V gene has CDR1 GTSNPN and CDR2 SVGIG (reference sequence). The CDR3 DNA sequence: TGTGCCTGGAAATGGACAGGGGGTGGCAATGAGCAGTTCTTC. This codes for CAWKWTGGGNEQFF.

V is TRBV7-2 and J is TRBJ1-1; TRBD1 matches at 7 bases. Germline V lookup: CDR1 SGHTA, CDR2 FQGNSA. Germline trimming cut 2 bases from V and 5 bases from J; bases unmatched to any gene: 5. The CDR3 has 14 amino acids. This CDR3 reads CASSLFQTGTEAFF. The DNA of the CDR3 is TGTGCCAGCAGCTTATTCCAGACAGGGACTGAAGCTTTCTTT.

The rearrangement joins TRBV27 to TRBJ1-4; unclear D gene. The CDR3 is made up of 11 amino acids. The germline V gene encodes CDR1 MNHEY and CDR2 SMNVEV (reference sequence). V lost 6 bases and J lost 8, with 7 bases in between. The CDR3 reads CASRNNEKLFF. The CDR3 DNA reads TGTGCCAGCAGGAACAACGAAAAACTGTTTTTT.

The chain couples TRBV18 to TRBJ1-4; perhaps TRBD1 as D (6 bases). V was pared by 0 bases and J by 2 bases, with 13 bases between. Germline values: CDR1 KGHSH, CDR2 LQKENI. The CDR3 extends over 17 amino acids. The CDR3 loop reads CASSPPNRVATNEKLFF. The CDR3 DNA reads TGTGCCAGCTCACCACCTAACAGGGTGGCGACTAATGAAAAACTGTTTTTT.

The J gene is TRBJ2-3, the V gene TRBV12-1; TRBD2 is taken as the D call from the table, unchecked against the DNA. TRBV12-1 is termed a pseudogene. This CDR3 region has 16 residues. CDR3 amino acids: CASSFVPGVAGDTQYF. Written as DNA, the CDR3 is TGTGCCAGCAGCTTTGTCCCGGGGGTAGCGGGAGATACGCAGTATTTT.

The chain employs TRBV20-1 and TRBJ2-1, with 13 bases fitting TRBD2. This CDR3 has 15 residues. Germline CDR1 DFQATT, CDR2 SNEGSKA (reference sequence). V dropped 3 bases and J dropped 6; count of bases not matched to a gene: 5. Here the CDR3 DNA reads TGCAGTGCTAGTACCGGGACTAGCGGGATCAATGAGCAGTTCTTC. Protein product: CSASTGTSGINEQFF.

The chain employs TRBV7-2 and TRBJ1-2, with 8 bases aligning to TRBD1. From germline, CDR1 is SGHTA and CDR2 FQGNSA. This CDR3 is 16 amino acids long. The ends lost 3 bases at V and 8 bases at J; junction bases unmatched: 14. The CDR3 reads CASSLDRTGSLQGYTF. The CDR3, as DNA: TGTGCCAGCAGCTTGGACCGGACAGGGTCATTACAGGGCTACACCTTC.

The chain is built from TRBV19 and TRBJ1-2; no reliable D call. V gave up 7 bases and J gave up 1 base, with 16 bases separating them. Germline V gene lookup returns CDR1 LNHDA and CDR2 SQIVND (reference sequence). The CDR3 is 15 residues long. The CDR3 spells CASIRRQEGNYGYTF. CDR3 nucleotides: TGTGCCAGTATAAGGAGGCAGGAGGGTAACTATGGCTACACCTTC.

The rearrangement links TRBV25-1 to TRBJ1-2; D possibly corresponds to TRBD1 (6 bases). Per the germline V gene, CDR1 is MGHDK and CDR2 is SYGVNS. This CDR3 region has 14 residues. The V gene lost 6 bases and the J gene lost 3 bases, with 14 bases spanning the gap. CDR3 amino acids: CASSDQTGYYGYTF. CDR3 coding DNA: TGTGCCAGCAGCGATCAAACAGGGTACTATGGCTACACCTTC.

The genes are TRBV12-5 and TRBJ1-1, with D perhaps TRBD1 (5 bases). This CDR3 contains 13 residues. Germline CDR1 LGHNT, CDR2 FRNRAP. Trimming removed 3 bases from V and 6 bases from J, with 11 bases in between. The CDR3 DNA sequence: TGTGCTAGTGGTTTCAGGGATCGAGCTGAAGCTTTCTTT. Translated: CASGFRDRAEAFF.

V and J are TRBV19 and TRBJ1-5, with D uncertain. The CDR3 has 15 residues. Germline V lookup: CDR1 LNHDA, CDR2 SQIVND (reference sequence). Trimming took 1 base from V and 5 from J, leaving 12 bases between them. The CDR3 region is CASSIGAALDQPQHF. For the CDR3, the DNA is TGTGCCAGTAGTATAGGGGCAGCCTTGGATCAGCCCCAGCATTTT.

V usage is TRBV25-1 and J usage is TRBJ1-2; perhaps TRBD1 as D (6 bases). The CDR3 contains 15 residues. V was clipped by 2 bases and J by 0 bases, with 10 bases between them. The germline V gene encodes CDR1 MGHDK and CDR2 SYGVNS. CDR3 nucleotide sequence: TGTGCCAGCAGTGAAGGGGGGGCGTCTAACTATGGCTACACCTTC. It is translated as CASSEGGASNYGYTF.

The rearrangement links TRBV19 to TRBJ2-1; the match to TRBD2 covers 8 bases. The J segment lost 5 bases and the V segment lost 3 bases, leaving 9 bases of the junction unmatched. The CDR3 consists of 16 residues. Germline CDR1 is LNHDA and CDR2 is SQIVND (reference sequence). CDR3 sequence: CASSMPRGAVNNEQFF. DNA for the CDR3: TGTGCCAGTAGTATGCCGCGGGGGGCCGTCAACAATGAGCAGTTCTTC.

This clone occurred once. This rearrangement joins TRBV19 to TRBJ2-1; 11 positions match TRBD2. J lost 3 bases, V lost 6 bases, and 4 bases had no gene match. CDR3 length: 15 amino acids. The germline V gene has CDR1 LNHDA and CDR2 SQIVND (reference sequence). The CDR3 sequence is CASSPGLADYNEQFF. For the CDR3, the DNA is TGTGCCAGTAGCCCGGGACTAGCGGACTACAATGAGCAGTTCTTC. The variable domain in full, with the rest retrieved from reference TRBV19 and TRBJ2-1, is DGGITQSPKYLFRKEGQNVTLSCEQNLNHDAMYWYRQDPGQGLRLIYYSQIVNDFQKGDIAEGYSVSREKKESFPLTVTSAQKNPTAFYLCASSPGLADYNEQFFGPGTRLTVL.

A note on this clone: Other DNA sequences from this sample encode an identical CDR3 as well. The CDR3 spells CASSLARGSYGYTF. Written as DNA, the CDR3 is TGTGCCAGCAGTTTGGCCAGGGGGTCCTATGGCTACACCTTC. This chain connects TRBV27 to TRBJ1-2; 7 nucleotides line up with TRBD1. V gave up 3 bases and J gave up 4 bases; unmatched junction bases: 5. The CDR3 is 14 residues long. CDR1 is MNHEY and CDR2 is SMNVEV in the germline V gene (reference sequence).

This chain uses TRBV27 with TRBJ2-3, with D possibly matching TRBD1 (6 bases). CDR1 and CDR2 from the germline V gene are MNHEY and SMNVEV (reference sequence). The CDR3 runs 12 residues. Deletions cut 6 bases from V and 5 bases from J, with 9 bases between. CDR3 sequence reads: CASSTQGDTQYF. The CDR3 DNA reads TGTGCCAGCAGCACACAGGGAGATACGCAGTATTTT.

This chain connects TRBV4-1 to TRBJ2-3, with 7 positions matching TRBD2. From germline, CDR1 is MGHRA and CDR2 YSYEKL. There are 14 residues in the CDR3. Trimming removed 9 bases from V and 2 bases from J; junction bases left unmatched: 8. In DNA, the CDR3 is TGCGCCAGTAATCGGGGGGACCCCACAGATACGCAGTATTTT. Amino acids: CASNRGDPTDTQYF.

The gene calls are TRBV9 and TRBJ2-2; TRBD1 matches 8 bases. V was clipped by 4 bases and J by 7 bases; unmatched bases: 9. Per germline, CDR1 SGDLS and CDR2 YYNGEE. The length of the CDR3 is 15 residues. The CDR3 coding sequence is TGTGCCAGCAGCCCGATGCAGGGGGCGATCGGGGAGCTGTTTTTT. Its protein product is CASSPMQGAIGELFF.

This clone showed up just a few times. The chain links TRBV21-1 to TRBJ1-5. TRBV21-1 corresponds to a pseudogene. This CDR3 has 18 residues. The CDR3 nucleotides are TGTGCCAGCAGCAAATTCTTTTTTACCGAGGAGATTAATCAGCCCCAGCATTTT. This translates into CASSKFFFTEEINQPQHF.

The CDR3 is CASSLVGGEETQYF. The CDR3 nucleotides are TGTGCCAGCAGCTTAGTCGGAGGGGAAGAGACCCAGTACTTC. The rearrangement links TRBV11-3 to TRBJ2-5; D possibly corresponds to TRBD2 (6 bases). Trimming took off 1 base at V and 3 bases at J, with 9 bases between the two ends. This CDR3 is built from 14 residues. Germline assignment: CDR1 SGHNT and CDR2 YENEEA.